The sequence of this T cell receptor beta chain was determined in a study of blood T cells in healthy people across ages. CDR3 length: 14 amino acids. Germline assignment: CDR1 SGHAT and CDR2 FQNNGV. A second roughly 7 to 12 cycle PCR used barcoded and J-beta primers. One entry per CDR3 protein results from TCRdb running MiXCR on the 5' RACE reads. Among 1.5 million to 2 million distinct CDR3 sequences, approximately 30% were seen once, and the ten largest hold 7.7%. In the case of this clonotype: Sequence at one end of the junction differs from germline and may be a read error.

The TCR originated in a woman in her twenties or thirties in good health. The rearrangement joins TRBV11-2 to TRBJ2-7; 8 bases match TRBD2. The sequenced material came from blood. The CDR3 DNA sequence: TGTGCCAGCAGCCCCCTGACTAGCGACTACGGGCAGTACTTC. Its protein is CASSPLTSDYGQYF.